These 9 T cell receptor beta chains came from one sample sequenced in a study of blood T cells in healthy people across ages. Alongside a J-beta primer mix, a sample-barcoded 5' primer served in a second PCR lasting about 7 to 12 cycles. MiXCR, applied by TCRdb to the 5' RACE reads, yields one record per CDR3 protein. The repertoire holds 1 million or so distinct CDR3 sequences, with under 30% as singletons. The same data also contributed to another study, on T cells of mothers and their children.

The sequenced sample was blood. These receptors came from a girl between 2 and 10 years old in good health.

This clonotype was seen only a few times. This may come from a read error, since a much larger clone is one base off. The J gene is TRBJ2-2, the V gene TRBV14; TRBD1 agrees at 9 bases. Germline values: CDR1 SGHDN, CDR2 FVKESK. The CDR3 is made up of 16 amino acids. The CDR3 DNA reads as TGTGCCGGCAGCCAATACAGGGGGCATCGAACCGGGGAGCTGTTTTTT. Amino acids: CAGSQYRGHRTGELFF.

This clonotype occurred a few times. The chain employs TRBV24-1 and TRBJ2-6; no firm D call. CDR1 is KGHDR, CDR2 SFDVKD, per germline. Trimming took 3 bases from V and 0 from J, leaving 5 bases between them. The CDR3 length is 15 residues. The CDR3, as DNA: TGTGCCACCAGTGATCCGGGCTCTGGGGCCAACGTCCTGACTTTC. Encoded protein: CATSDPGSGANVLTF.

The chain couples TRBV6-6 to TRBJ2-7; 9 nucleotides align to TRBD2. CDR1 is MNHNY and CDR2 is SVGAGI in the germline V gene (reference sequence). This CDR3 is 14 amino acids long. V shed 11 bases, J shed 1 base, and the junction held 9 bases outside the gene matches. CDR3 sequence reads: CASEGTSTSYEQYF. In DNA, the CDR3 is TGTGCCTCAGAAGGGACTAGCACTTCCTACGAGCAGTACTTC.

In its sample, this clonotype was seen a few times. The genes are TRBV6-1 and TRBJ1-2; 11 nucleotides match TRBD1. Germline loops: CDR1 MNHNS, CDR2 SASEGT. The V segment lost 6 bases and the J segment 1 base; nucleotides outside the gene matches: 4. The CDR3 extends over 15 amino acids. In DNA, the CDR3 is TGTGCCAGCAGAACCGGGACAGGGGGTAACTATGGCTACACCTTC. Translation gives CASRTGTGGNYGYTF.

This clonotype has only a few counts. The genes are TRBV27 and TRBJ2-7; the match to TRBD2 covers 14 bases. The germline gives CDR1 MNHEY, CDR2 SMNVEV (reference sequence). This CDR3 is built from 18 residues. Trimming removed 4 bases from V and 0 bases from J; junction bases left unmatched: 8. This CDR3 reads CASSSIRGTSGSSYEQYF. CDR3 DNA: TGTGCCAGCAGTTCCATCCGAGGGACTAGCGGGAGCTCCTACGAGCAGTACTTC.

V usage is TRBV20-1 and J usage is TRBJ2-7; TRBD1 matches at 9 bases. This CDR3 comprises 14 residues. CDR1 is DFQATT and CDR2 is SNEGSKA in the germline V gene (reference sequence). Trimming at V came to 6 bases and at J to 3 bases, leaving 9 bases not matched to a gene. CDR3 DNA sequence: TGCAGTGCCACTGAACAGGGGGCGGGCTACGAGCAGTACTTC. Its protein is CSATEQGAGYEQYF.

The chain joins TRBV3-1 to TRBJ1-5; maybe TRBD1 (5 bases). CDR3 length: 13 amino acids. Germline V gives CDR1 LGHDT, CDR2 YNNKEL (reference sequence). The V and J ends lost 3 bases and 8 bases respectively, with 11 bases between them. The CDR3: CASSQGAREPQHF. CDR3 DNA sequence: TGTGCCAGCAGCCAGGGCGCCAGGGAGCCCCAGCATTTT.

The CDR3 sequence: CATSDPGAPGNGYTF. In DNA form, the CDR3 reads TGTGCCACCAGTGACCCGGGAGCCCCTGGGAATGGCTACACCTTC. V and J are TRBV24-1 and TRBJ1-2; D is unclear. The CDR3 loop spans 15 amino acids. V gave up 4 bases and J gave up 6 bases, with 17 bases separating them. Germline V CDR1 and CDR2: KGHDR, SFDVKD.

This clonotype was detected only a few times. The chain uses TRBV11-2 and TRBJ2-1; D is tentatively TRBD1 or TRBD2 (5 bases each). Germline V gene lookup returns CDR1 SGHAT and CDR2 FQNNGV. Trimming shortened V by 5 bases and J by 2 bases, and 10 bases separated the two germline ends. The CDR3 is made up of 14 amino acids. The DNA of the CDR3 is TGTGCCAGCAGCGACGGGACGGCCTACAATGAGCAGTTCTTC. Its protein product is CASSDGTAYNEQFF.